Shown below are 25 T cell receptor beta chains from a single sample sequenced in a study of T cell responses to AZD1222 COVID-19 vaccine (dated by TCRdb to the early 2020s). The sample's time point label, decoded: baseline before first vaccination. The library came from the immunoSEQ multiplex PCR assay. TCRdb holds this immuneACCESS table with in-frame rearrangements only. Some clones are missing; in checked studies, unresolved V genes explain under half, and the rest has no known cause. The sample table holds 68,000 or so clones, of which 80% were seen once. The leading ten clones occupy about 12% of the sample. Material: peripheral blood, obtained on day 0 of AZD1222 vaccination. These receptors were obtained from an adult in good health.

The chain combines TRBV5-1 with TRBJ2-3, with D perhaps TRBD2 (6 bases). CDR1 and CDR2 from the germline V gene are SGHRS and YFSETQ. This CDR3 has 16 amino acids. V shed 4 bases and J shed 2 bases, with 17 bases lying between them. CDR3 nucleotides: TGCGCCAGCAGCGCCGGGGACTCGCCCGTCACAGATACGCAGTATTTT. Translating gives CASSAGDSPVTDTQYF.

The gene calls are TRBV10-3 and TRBJ2-7; 10 nucleotides match TRBD1. V gave up 0 bases and J gave up 2 bases; unmatched junction bases: 1. From germline, CDR1 is ENHRY and CDR2 SYGVKD. This CDR3 contains 15 residues. The CDR3 nucleotides are TGTGCCATCAGTGAGTCCGGGACAGGGGCCTACGAGCAGTACTTC. Amino acids: CAISESGTGAYEQYF.

This rearrangement joins TRBV6-2 or TRBV6-3 to TRBJ1-6; perhaps TRBD1 as D (6 bases). Germline V CDR1 and CDR2: MNHEY, SVGEGT. The CDR3 consists of 18 residues. Trimming left V 0 bases short and J 6 bases short, with 18 bases between. In nucleotides, the CDR3 is TGTGCCAGCAGTTACTCGTCACCGGTGGGGGCAGGTAATTCACCCCTCCACTTT. This sequence encodes CASSYSSPVGAGNSPLHF.

A single count supports this clone. The V call is TRBV12-3 or TRBV12-4, the J call TRBJ1-1; D not resolved. This CDR3 region has 13 residues. Trimming took 6 bases from V and 2 from J, leaving 10 bases between them. CDR3 amino acids: CASSRTANTEAFF. CDR3 nucleotide sequence: TGTGCCAGCAGCAGGACGGCCAACACTGAAGCTTTCTTT.

This rearrangement joins TRBV27 to TRBJ2-7, with 7 bases fitting TRBD1. Germline V gene lookup returns CDR1 MNHEY and CDR2 SMNVEV (reference sequence). The junction had 6 bases not matched to a gene; V was cut back by 5 bases and J by 2 bases. There are 14 residues in the CDR3. The CDR3 DNA follows: TGTGCCAGCAGTGTCGACAGGGTCCCCTACGAGCAGTACTTC. Protein sequence: CASSVDRVPYEQYF.

J is TRBJ2-1 and V is TRBV25-1; 8 nucleotides agree with TRBD2. This CDR3 is built from 16 residues. Per the germline V gene, CDR1 is MGHDK and CDR2 is SYGVNS. The CDR3 is CPRRAGGRGDYNEQFF. The CDR3 coding sequence is TGTCCCCGCCGTGCCGGGGGGCGGGGGGACTACAATGAGCAGTTCTTC.

This rearrangement joins TRBV7-2 to TRBJ2-2, with unresolved D. Germline CDR1 is SGHTA and CDR2 is FQGNSA. This CDR3 spans 16 amino acids. Between the trimmed V and J ends, which lost 5 bases and 6 bases, there was a span of 19 bases. The CDR3 nucleotides are TGTGCCAGCAGCGCTACAGTCCGTGGTTCGGCCGGGGAGCTGTTTTTT. It encodes CASSATVRGSAGELFF. Filled out from reference TRBV7-2 and TRBJ2-2, the complete variable domain reads GAGVSQSPSNKVTEKGKDVELRCDPISGHTALYWYRQSLGQGLEFLIYFQGNSAPDKSGLPSDRFSAERTGGSVSTLTIQRTQQEDSAVYLCASSATVRGSAGELFFGEGSRLTVL.

The V and J genes are TRBV4-1 and TRBJ2-5; no definite D call. V was cut by 0 bases and J by 5 bases, with 10 bases left in between. Germline CDR1 and CDR2: MGHRA and YSYEKL. The CDR3 has 14 residues. The CDR3 spells CASSQDFWGETQYF. The DNA for the CDR3 is TGCGCCAGCAGCCAAGATTTTTGGGGTGAGACCCAGTACTTC.

V gene TRBV4-3 combines with J gene TRBJ2-1; 10 positions agree with TRBD2. The V and J ends lost 0 bases and 0 bases, in that order; junction bases with no gene match: 8. Germline assignment: CDR1 LGHNA and CDR2 YSLEER. This CDR3 is built from 19 residues. This CDR3 is CASSQDRPSGGYSYNEQFF. The CDR3 coding sequence is TGCGCCAGCAGCCAAGACCGTCCTAGCGGGGGATACTCCTACAATGAGCAGTTCTTC.

The chain uses TRBV5-1 and TRBJ1-1; possibly TRBD1 for D (5 bases). Germline V CDR1 and CDR2: SGHRS, YFSETQ. V gave up 7 bases and J gave up 10 bases, with 20 bases separating them. This CDR3 contains 13 residues. The CDR3 loop is CASGKGAAGRAFF. The CDR3 region has the DNA TGCGCCAGCGGGAAAGGGGCGGCGGGTAGAGCTTTCTTT.

The V call is TRBV7-9, the J call TRBJ2-1; 8 positions agree with TRBD2. This CDR3 has 13 amino acids. Germline loops: CDR1 SEHNR, CDR2 FQNEAQ (reference sequence). V was pared by 5 bases and J by 7 bases, with 4 bases of the junction left unmatched. CDR3 protein: CASSTGLVNEQFF. The CDR3 nucleotides read TGTGCCAGCAGCACGGGACTAGTAAATGAGCAGTTCTTC.

This sequence joins TRBV27 and TRBJ2-1; D remains ambiguous. Germline loops: CDR1 MNHEY, CDR2 SMNVEV (reference sequence). V was clipped by 3 bases and J by 9 bases, with 9 bases between them. This CDR3 spans 12 amino acids. CDR3 coding DNA: TGTGCCAGCAGTTTGGTAGGGCTTGAGCAGTTCTTC. Translation: CASSLVGLEQFF.

This chain links TRBV3-1 (or the pseudogene TRBV3-2) with TRBJ1-2, with D maybe TRBD1 (6 bases). Germline V gene lookup returns CDR1 LGHDT and CDR2 YNNKEL (reference sequence). Trimming pared 3 bases from V and 4 bases from J, leaving 9 bases between. The length of the CDR3 is 13 residues. The DNA of the CDR3 is TGTGCCAGCAGCCAGACAGGCGGCTATGGCTACACCTTC. It is translated as CASSQTGGYGYTF.

This sequence joins TRBV7-9 and TRBJ1-2; TRBD1 aligns across 10 bases. CDR1 and CDR2 (germline): SEHNR, FQNEAQ (reference sequence). Losses at the gene ends were 5 bases for V and 2 bases for J; bases not matched to a gene: 2. This CDR3 is 14 amino acids long. The CDR3 spells CASSAGQGNYGYTF. In DNA, the CDR3 is TGTGCCAGCAGCGCGGGACAGGGGAACTATGGCTACACCTTC.

This clone was observed once. The chain uses TRBV7-9 and TRBJ2-1; 8 nucleotides match TRBD2. The junction had 9 bases not matched to a gene; V was cut back by 6 bases and J by 8 bases. The CDR3 runs 14 residues. The germline CDR1 and CDR2 sequences are SEHNR and FQNEAQ (reference sequence). CDR3 in amino acids: CASRSTSGEDEQFF. In DNA form, the CDR3 reads TGTGCCAGCAGGTCCACTAGCGGCGAGGATGAGCAGTTCTTC.

This clone was seen more than once but under ten times. This chain connects TRBV18 to TRBJ2-2, with D possibly being TRBD2 (6 bases). V lost 3 bases and J lost 2, with 13 bases in between. The CDR3 has 16 amino acids. CDR1 KGHSH and CDR2 LQKENI come from the germline V gene. CDR3 bases: TGTGCCAGCTCACCTGGCGGGACGACTAACACCGGGGAGCTGTTTTTT. Protein product: CASSPGGTTNTGELFF.

This clone has a handful of counts. The chain combines TRBV6-1 with TRBJ2-7; no firm D call. CDR1 is MNHNS, CDR2 SASEGT, per germline. This CDR3 contains 13 residues. V lost 8 bases, J lost 0 bases, and 11 bases lay in between. DNA of the CDR3: TGTGCCAGCCGCGAGAAGTACTCCTACGAGCAGTACTTC. Translated: CASREKYSYEQYF.

The chain recombines TRBV6-2 or TRBV6-3 with TRBJ1-5; no clear D gene. V lost 2 bases and J lost 5, with 16 bases in between. Germline assignment: CDR1 MNHEY and CDR2 SVGEGT. The CDR3 has 16 amino acids. The CDR3 nucleotides read TGTGCCAGCAGTTACGCGTGGGTGGGTGGGGATCAGCCCCAGCATTTT. Translation gives CASSYAWVGGDQPQHF.

This clone occurred once. This chain joins TRBV6-4 and TRBJ2-3; tentatively, D is TRBD2 (7 bases). Germline assignment: CDR1 MRHNA and CDR2 SNTAGT. The CDR3 consists of 14 residues. V lost 4 bases, J lost 0 bases, and 8 bases lay in between. This chain's CDR3 is CASSAGGSTDTQYF. CDR3 nucleotide sequence: TGTGCCAGCAGTGCGGGGGGCAGCACAGATACGCAGTATTTT.

The chain couples TRBV4-1 to TRBJ1-1, with TRBD1 as a possible D gene (6 bases). Germline V lookup: CDR1 MGHRA, CDR2 YSYEKL. The CDR3 runs to 15 residues. V shed 5 bases and J shed 0 bases, with 13 bases lying between them. CDR3 DNA: TGCGCCAGCAGCGCTAGACAGGCCTTGAACACTGAAGCTTTCTTT. Protein: CASSARQALNTEAFF.

This rearrangement joins TRBV4-1 to TRBJ2-3, with 10 positions matching TRBD2. V trimming: 1 base; J trimming: 8 bases; junction bases outside the gene matches: 12. From germline, CDR1 is MGHRA and CDR2 YSYEKL. The CDR3 consists of 17 residues. CDR3 nucleotide sequence: TGCGCCAGCAGCCAAGTTCAACTAGCGGGGACATCTGGTACGCAGTATTTT. Protein sequence: CASSQVQLAGTSGTQYF.

J is TRBJ2-3 and V is TRBV7-2; the D is unclear. This CDR3 region has 14 residues. Germline CDR1 and CDR2: SGHTA and FQGNSA. V was cut by 1 base and J by 6 bases, with 11 bases left in between. CDR3 sequence reads: CASSLGALVDTQYF. Written as DNA, the CDR3 is TGTGCCAGCAGCTTAGGAGCATTAGTGGATACGCAGTATTTT. Together with reference TRBV7-2 and TRBJ2-3, the CDR3 gives the full variable domain: GAGVSQSPSNKVTEKGKDVELRCDPISGHTALYWYRQSLGQGLEFLIYFQGNSAPDKSGLPSDRFSAERTGGSVSTLTIQRTQQEDSAVYLCASSLGALVDTQYFGPGTRLTVL.

This clone was detected only a few times. V gene TRBV11-2 combines with J gene TRBJ2-1; perhaps TRBD1 as D (6 bases). CDR3 size: 15 residues. The V end was cut by 6 bases, the J end by 6 bases, with 18 bases between. Germline-derived CDR1 and CDR2 are SGHAT and FQNNGV. CDR3 protein: CASSYTNRDGNEQFF. CDR3 sequence (DNA): TGTGCCAGCAGTTATACGAACAGGGATGGCAATGAGCAGTTCTTC.

This rearrangement joins TRBV10-1 to TRBJ2-1, with 8 bases matching TRBD2. V lost 11 bases to trimming and J lost 8 bases; unmatched junction nucleotides: 14. Germline assignment: CDR1 WNHNN and CDR2 SYGVQD (reference sequence). The CDR3 loop spans 14 amino acids. This chain's CDR3 is CACCEGGGSYEQFF. CDR3 bases: TGCGCCTGCTGTGAGGGCGGGGGGTCCTATGAGCAGTTCTTC.

V gene TRBV5-1 combines with J gene TRBJ1-1; 7 bases line up with TRBD1. CDR3 length: 15 amino acids. Per germline, CDR1 SGHRS and CDR2 YFSETQ. Germline trimming cut 0 bases from V and 6 bases from J; bases unmatched to any gene: 8. CDR3 in amino acids: CASSLVGDSLSEAFF. CDR3 bases: TGCGCCAGCAGCTTGGTTGGGGACAGTCTTTCTGAAGCTTTCTTT.